Following are 27 T cell receptor beta chains from one sample sequenced in a study of control samples from healthy donors and cancer patients. Sequencing used immunoSEQ multiplex PCR; TCRdb keeps in-frame clones, though not all of them. Of over 150,000 clones in the sample, 96% were seen once. Material for sequencing was blood. These receptors were taken from a woman younger than 45 in good health.

This chain uses TRBV28 with TRBJ2-7; TRBD2 agrees at 9 bases. The CDR3 length is 14 residues. The germline CDR1 and CDR2 sequences are MDHEN and SYDVKM. The J segment lost 2 bases and the V segment lost 3 bases, leaving 2 bases of the junction unmatched. CDR3 nucleotides: TGTGCCAGCAGTTTTGGCGGGAGGGCCTACGAGCAGTACTTC. Translated, it gives CASSFGGRAYEQYF.

The chain links TRBV7-2 to TRBJ2-1, with 7 bases that match TRBD1. CDR1 and CDR2 from the germline V gene are SGHTA and FQGNSA. The CDR3 is 16 residues long. The trim removed 7 bases at V and 0 bases at J, leaving 9 bases unmatched. CDR3 coding DNA: TGTGCCAGCAACACTAGGGGGCAAAGCTCCTACAATGAGCAGTTCTTC. Translating gives CASNTRGQSSYNEQFF.

V gene TRBV18 combines with J gene TRBJ1-1, with 7 positions matching TRBD1. Trimming removed 2 bases from V and 4 bases from J; junction bases left unmatched: 4. This CDR3 region has 14 residues. In germline, CDR1 is KGHSH, CDR2 LQKENI. The CDR3 is CASSPDRVGTEAFF. The CDR3, as DNA: TGTGCCAGCTCACCAGACAGGGTGGGCACTGAAGCTTTCTTT.

The chain has TRBV9 and TRBJ2-3; no reliable D call. Per the germline V gene, CDR1 is SGDLS and CDR2 is YYNGEE. V gave up 4 bases and J gave up 0 bases, with 12 bases separating them. There are 15 residues in the CDR3. CDR3 loop: CASSSSGPSTDTQYF. The CDR3 nucleotides read TGTGCCAGCAGCTCCTCCGGGCCCAGCACAGATACGCAGTATTTT.

The rearrangement links TRBV3-1 (or the pseudogene TRBV3-2) to TRBJ1-2; D possibly corresponds to TRBD1 (5 bases). Germline CDR1 reads LGHDT; CDR2 reads YNNKEL (reference sequence). V was shortened by 3 bases and J by 3 bases, with 14 bases between the two germline ends. There are 15 residues in the CDR3. CDR3 in amino acids: CASSQGVGYDYGYTF. The DNA of the CDR3 is TGTGCCAGCAGCCAGGGGGTGGGGTACGACTATGGCTACACCTTC.

The rearrangement joins TRBV5-1 to TRBJ2-5, with D possibly being TRBD1 or TRBD2 (6 bases each). This CDR3 region has 15 residues. Per the germline V gene, CDR1 is SGHRS and CDR2 is YFSETQ. V shed 1 base and J shed 5 bases, with 15 bases lying between them. The CDR3: CASSLLPGAWETQYF. For the CDR3, the DNA is TGCGCCAGCAGCTTGCTTCCGGGGGCGTGGGAGACCCAGTACTTC.

The chain carries TRBV18 and TRBJ1-1; 11 bases are shared with TRBD1. With V trimmed by 3 bases and J by 5 bases, 8 bases remained unmatched. This CDR3 is built from 16 residues. From germline, CDR1 is KGHSH and CDR2 LQKENI. The CDR3 spells CASSPGTGGRKTEAFF. The CDR3 nucleotides are TGTGCCAGCTCACCGGGGACAGGGGGTCGAAAGACTGAAGCTTTCTTT.

This chain links TRBV6-5 with TRBJ1-4; D unresolved. V gave up 10 bases and J gave up 6 bases, with 9 bases separating them. Germline CDR1 and CDR2: MNHEY and SVGAGI. This CDR3 has 11 amino acids. In DNA, the CDR3 is TGTGCCACCAAGCGAGATGAAAAACTGTTTTTT. It encodes CATKRDEKLFF.

The chain has TRBV5-1 and TRBJ2-5; tentatively, D is TRBD1 or TRBD2 (6 bases each). Per the germline V gene, CDR1 is SGHRS and CDR2 is YFSETQ. The CDR3 has 14 amino acids. The V end was cut by 5 bases, the J end by 5 bases, with 16 bases between. The CDR3 protein is CASSNRGRGETQYF. CDR3 nucleotides: TGCGCCAGCAGTAACCGGGGGCGCGGGGAGACCCAGTACTTC.

The chain uses TRBV11-2 and TRBJ1-1; a weak D match, TRBD1 (5 bases). The CDR3 is 16 residues long. Germline V gene lookup returns CDR1 SGHAT and CDR2 FQNNGV. Trimming pared 4 bases from V and 0 bases from J, leaving 15 bases between. CDR3 sequence: CASSYLPGRVNTEAFF. In nucleotides, the CDR3 is TGTGCCAGCAGCTACCTCCCGGGACGGGTGAACACTGAAGCTTTCTTT.

This clone has only one observation. The chain combines TRBV2 with TRBJ1-5, with TRBD1 as a possible D gene (6 bases). CDR1 is SNHLY and CDR2 is FYNNEI in the germline V gene. Trimming took 7 bases from V and 1 from J, leaving 11 bases between them. The CDR3 consists of 14 residues. The CDR3 DNA sequence: TGTGCCAGCACTGGGGGACAAAGCAATCAGCCCCAGCATTTT. Its translation: CASTGGQSNQPQHF.

V and J are TRBV6-5 and TRBJ2-1; 7 nucleotides line up with TRBD1. CDR1 is MNHEY and CDR2 is SVGAGI in the germline V gene. This CDR3 contains 13 residues. V trimming: 2 bases; J trimming: 6 bases; junction bases outside the gene matches: 1. CDR3 in DNA: TGTGCCAGCAGTTACCACAGGGGCAATGAGCAGTTCTTC. It translates to CASSYHRGNEQFF.

The V call is TRBV9, the J call TRBJ2-3; D is perhaps TRBD2 (5 bases). From germline, CDR1 is SGDLS and CDR2 YYNGEE. The CDR3 consists of 13 residues. Trimming cost V 0 bases and J 6 bases, with 8 bases left between them. Written as DNA, the CDR3 is TGTGCCAGCAGCGTAGCTACGGGGGATACGCAGTATTTT. Protein: CASSVATGDTQYF.

The rearrangement links TRBV4-1 to TRBJ1-6; D gene ambiguous. Germline V gives CDR1 MGHRA, CDR2 YSYEKL. This CDR3 has 14 amino acids. V was pared by 2 bases and J by 7 bases, with 9 bases between. This CDR3 reads CASSQKGGNSPLHF. CDR3 nucleotide sequence: TGCGCCAGCAGCCAAAAGGGAGGCAATTCACCCCTCCACTTT.

V usage is TRBV14 and J usage is TRBJ1-1, with 9 bases fitting TRBD1. V lost 4 bases and J lost 3; bases outside the gene matches: 6. The CDR3 has 15 amino acids. Germline V CDR1 and CDR2: SGHDN, FVKESK. CDR3: CASSPWDRVYTEAFF. CDR3 coding DNA: TGTGCCAGCAGCCCATGGGACAGGGTTTACACTGAAGCTTTCTTT.

This chain uses TRBV7-9 with TRBJ2-3; D not resolved. CDR1 and CDR2 (germline): SEHNR, FQNEAQ (reference sequence). Deletions cut 1 base from V and 6 bases from J, with 8 bases between. This CDR3 comprises 13 residues. In nucleotides, the CDR3 is TGTGCCAGCAGCTTAGAGTCATCTGATACGCAGTATTTT. As protein: CASSLESSDTQYF.

This clone was detected once. The CDR3 region is CAIRRDRDSPLHF. For the CDR3, the DNA is TGTGCCATTAGGCGGGACAGAGATTCACCCCTCCACTTT. V is TRBV19 and J is TRBJ1-6; 7 bases map to TRBD1. CDR1 and CDR2 (germline): LNHDA, SQIVND (reference sequence). The CDR3 extends over 13 amino acids. J was trimmed by 8 bases and V by 10 bases; bases with no gene match: 8.

The V gene is TRBV29-1, the J gene TRBJ1-3; no reliable D call. Germline-derived CDR1 and CDR2 are SQVTM and ANQGSEA. The CDR3 has 13 amino acids. V gave up 1 base and J gave up 1 base, with 5 bases separating them. The CDR3 bases are TGCAGCGTTGAAGTCCGATCTGGAAACACCATATATTTT. Encoded protein: CSVEVRSGNTIYF.

This clone was recorded only once. The chain combines TRBV4-1 with TRBJ2-7; D may correspond to TRBD1 or TRBD2 (5 bases each). The V gene lost 1 base and the J gene lost 5 bases, with 27 bases spanning the gap. The CDR3 spans 19 residues. Germline V CDR1 and CDR2: MGHRA, YSYEKL. This CDR3 reads CASSQVVGVNSLLVHEQYF. The CDR3, as DNA: TGCGCCAGCAGCCAAGTTGTGGGGGTCAACAGCCTCCTAGTCCACGAGCAGTACTTC.

The chain couples TRBV7-9 to TRBJ2-1; 8 positions agree with TRBD1. The V gene's germline CDR1 is SEHNR and CDR2 FQNEAQ (reference sequence). The CDR3 covers 14 residues. Trimming at V came to 11 bases and at J to 2 bases, leaving 8 bases not matched to a gene. CDR3: CAGRGTGAYNEQFF. CDR3 nucleotides: TGTGCCGGACGAGGGACAGGAGCCTACAATGAGCAGTTCTTC.

The chain couples TRBV28 to TRBJ1-1, with TRBD1 as a possible D gene (6 bases). The CDR3 consists of 15 residues. Trimming took 7 bases from V and 1 from J, leaving 16 bases between them. Germline assignment: CDR1 MDHEN and CDR2 SYDVKM. In DNA, the CDR3 is TGTGCCAGCACCGTGGGGGGGGCTAAGAACACTGAAGCTTTCTTT. Residues: CASTVGGAKNTEAFF.

This clone was seen a single time. The chain uses TRBV6-1 and TRBJ2-5; no reliable D call. This CDR3 contains 17 residues. The germline CDR1 and CDR2 sequences are MNHNS and SASEGT. V shed 0 bases and J shed 0 bases, with 14 bases lying between them. The CDR3 here is CASSEAGRFGYQETQYF. CDR3 bases: TGTGCCAGCAGTGAAGCGGGTCGTTTCGGCTACCAAGAGACCCAGTACTTC.

The chain has TRBV5-1 and TRBJ2-7, with D possibly being TRBD1 (6 bases). The CDR3 totals 14 residues. CDR1 and CDR2 (germline): SGHRS, YFSETQ. Trimming took 4 bases from V and 2 from J, leaving 13 bases between them. CDR3 sequence (DNA): TGCGCCAGCAGCCCGCGACAGGCCCCCTACGAGCAGTACTTC. Protein sequence: CASSPRQAPYEQYF.

This clone showed up just a few times. J is TRBJ2-3 and V is TRBV20-1; no definite D call. Trimming pared 6 bases from V and 5 bases from J, leaving 6 bases between. Germline V lookup: CDR1 DFQATT, CDR2 SNEGSKA (reference sequence). The CDR3 is 10 residues long. The chain's CDR3 is CSAQKDTQYF. In DNA form, the CDR3 reads TGCAGTGCCCAGAAAGATACGCAGTATTTT.

The genes are TRBV7-9 and TRBJ2-7, with TRBD2 matching 7 bases. Unmatched junction bases numbered 8, after V lost 1 base and J lost 5 bases. CDR1 is SEHNR and CDR2 is FQNEAQ in the germline V gene (reference sequence). This CDR3 is 15 amino acids long. The CDR3 DNA reads as TGTGCCAGCAGCTTAGGGGGAGGGAATTCCCACGAGCAGTACTTC. Residues: CASSLGGGNSHEQYF.

Only one count was recorded for this clone. V and J are TRBV24-1 and TRBJ1-1; tentatively, D is TRBD1 (5 bases). This CDR3 is built from 14 residues. V lost 8 bases and J 3 bases, leaving 15 bases between the germline ends. Germline CDR1 and CDR2: KGHDR and SFDVKD. The CDR3 reads CATTSGGSHTEAFF. The CDR3 nucleotides read TGTGCCACCACCAGCGGGGGAAGTCACACTGAAGCTTTCTTT.

V is TRBV3-1 (or the pseudogene TRBV3-2) and J is TRBJ2-5; D unresolved. The CDR3 consists of 15 residues. Between the trimmed V and J ends, which lost 4 bases and 1 base, there was a span of 13 bases. Germline loops: CDR1 LGHDT, CDR2 YNNKEL (reference sequence). CDR3 sequence reads: CASSPGRTSQETQYF. CDR3 DNA: TGTGCCAGCAGCCCTGGTCGGACCTCCCAAGAGACCCAGTACTTC.